The present T cell receptor (beta chain) was sequenced within a study of blood T cell repertoires in COVID-19. Study-level background: COVID-19 samples collected from the United States, Italy and Spain covered acute and convalescent phases. Nucleic acid was either cDNA or gDNA, and it came from T cells, B-cell-depleted T cells, or PBMCs.

In the authors' workflow: Amplifying reference gene primers gave estimates of nucleated cell counts. TCRdb's table, derived via immunoSEQ multiplex PCR, lists solely in-frame clones and lacks some. For V, J and clone size, that table is used; D and trimming come from the DNA. The sample gives around 70,000 clones, approximately 80% of which show up once; 18% is in the top ten. The length of the CDR3 is 14 residues. Trimming removed 6 bases from V and 3 bases from J, with 12 bases in between. Germline V gene data show CDR1 as LNHDA and CDR2 as SQIVND (reference sequence). The chain has TRBV19 and TRBJ1-5; D is ambiguous. The sequenced sample consisted of peripheral blood. The source of this sequence is a man between 65 and 85 years old who had recovered from COVID-19. The DNA for the CDR3 is TGTGCCAGTAGCGTCAGGAACACCAATCAGCCCCAGCATTTT. It encodes CASSVRNTNQPQHF.